This T cell receptor beta chain was sequenced for a study of shared clonotypes between healthy human individuals. On sorted subsets, replicate PCRs used 150 to 250 ng DNA, or some 27,000 T cell genomes. TCRdb keeps only in-frame clones here, not all; method: immunoSEQ multiplex PCR. The sample shows roughly 2.1 million clones, under 95% of them seen only once. Naive CD8 isolation took CD45RO-negative cells positively selected for CCR7 and excluded terminally differentiated effector memory CD45RA+ cells. The study drew its donors from healthy HIV-negative adults without recent acute infections or vaccinations. Per the germline V gene, CDR1 is SGHDN and CDR2 is FVKESK. The CDR3 spans 13 residues. Trimming removed 7 bases from V and 6 bases from J; junction bases left unmatched: 7.

The rearrangement uses TRBV14 and TRBJ1-2; TRBD1 aligns across 8 bases. Sequences were obtained from naive CD8+ T cells from PBMCs. This sequence was found in a young man in good health. Some clones in this sample may be carry-over from other donors' samples. The CDR3 spells CASNRGGQDGYTF. DNA for the CDR3: TGTGCCAGCAACAGGGGGGGGCAGGATGGCTACACCTTC.